This TCR beta chain was identified in a study of blood T cell repertoires in COVID-19. This CDR3 is built from 14 residues. CDR1 is KGHDR and CDR2 is SFDVKD in the germline V gene. The junction had 12 bases not matched to a gene; V was cut back by 5 bases and J by 9 bases. The repertoire was sequenced with immunoSEQ multiplex PCR; TCRdb's copy has only in-frame clones and lacks some. Counted here are roughly 60,000 clones, roughly 86% occurring once; the ten biggest clones make up 8.5%. Sequenced input: peripheral blood. The sequence was collected from a man aged 60 to 75 with active COVID-19. The chain recombines TRBV24-1 with TRBJ2-7, with TRBD1 matching 7 bases. CDR3 amino acids: CATSGGTARSGQYF. The CDR3 DNA reads TGTGCCACCAGTGGAGGGACAGCCCGGTCGGGGCAGTACTTC.